This T cell receptor (beta chain) was captured in a study of T cells in Graves' hyperthyroidism and ophthalmopathy. Losses at the gene ends were 3 bases for V and 6 bases for J; bases not matched to a gene: 14. Germline values: CDR1 SGHVS, CDR2 FQNEAQ. The length of the CDR3 is 16 residues. RNA transcripts provided the source from which TCR beta CDR3 regions were amplified. A first-round RT-PCR of the TCR CDR3 used the HTBI primer set. From the multiplex PCR reads, TCRdb called clonotypes with MiXCR, one entry per CDR3 protein. Altogether more than 350,000 distinct CDR3 sequences are present, about 15% being singletons, with the ten largest covering around 20%. Ophthalmopathy patients all had a Clinical Activity Score of at least 3, a NOSPECS grade of at least 4 and disease under 3 months old.

V is TRBV7-8 and J is TRBJ2-7; 7 bases are shared with TRBD1. Material for sequencing was blood. The TCR sequence derives from a woman under 40 with Graves' ophthalmopathy. CDR3 loop: CASSFVDRVVRGEQYF. CDR3 nucleotide sequence: TGTGCCAGCAGCTTTGTCGACAGGGTCGTCAGAGGCGAGCAGTACTTC.